The TCR beta chain under discussion was sequenced for a study of T-cell memory formation after mild COVID-19. TCRdb itself ran the 5' RACE reads through MiXCR, one entry per CDR3 protein. Counted here are some 88,000 distinct CDR3 sequences, around 27% occurring once; the ten biggest clones make up roughly 40%. Germline V lookup: CDR1 SGHVS, CDR2 FNYEAQ. This CDR3 is built from 13 residues. The ends were cut back, 2 bases at V and 5 bases at J, with 6 bases in the middle. Sequenced: PBMCs or a T cell subset sorted from them (not recorded which). The gene calls are TRBV7-6 and TRBJ2-2, with no clear D. The receptor's source is a man aged 18 to 30 who had mild COVID-19 (a few samples of this study predate the infection). Cell type and time point are not known. CDR3 sequence (DNA): TGTGCCAGCAGCTTACGGATTACCGGGGAGCTGTTTTTT. Protein product: CASSLRITGELFF.